Sequencing of this T cell receptor beta chain was carried out in a study of preoperative IRX-2 immunotherapy in early breast cancer. As to treatment: preoperative locoregional IRX-2 cytokine immunotherapy. This phase Ib study tested locoregional IRX-2 cytokine immunotherapy given before surgery. V lost 2 bases, J lost 0 bases, and 9 bases lay in between. Per germline, CDR1 MNHGY and CDR2 SAAAGT. This CDR3 region has 15 residues. The assay was immunoSEQ multiplex PCR, and TCRdb's table has in-frame clones only and misses some. The top ten clones hold approximately 1.5% of a sample with under 40,000 clones, around nine tenths of them seen once.

V usage is TRBV6-8 and J usage is TRBJ2-3, with unresolved D. Source: tumor tissue, taken after IRX-2 immunotherapy. This TCR was sampled from a human donor with breast cancer. The chain's CDR3 is CASSYNSPSTDTQYF. The CDR3 DNA is TGTGCCAGCAGTTACAACAGTCCTAGCACAGATACGCAGTATTTT.